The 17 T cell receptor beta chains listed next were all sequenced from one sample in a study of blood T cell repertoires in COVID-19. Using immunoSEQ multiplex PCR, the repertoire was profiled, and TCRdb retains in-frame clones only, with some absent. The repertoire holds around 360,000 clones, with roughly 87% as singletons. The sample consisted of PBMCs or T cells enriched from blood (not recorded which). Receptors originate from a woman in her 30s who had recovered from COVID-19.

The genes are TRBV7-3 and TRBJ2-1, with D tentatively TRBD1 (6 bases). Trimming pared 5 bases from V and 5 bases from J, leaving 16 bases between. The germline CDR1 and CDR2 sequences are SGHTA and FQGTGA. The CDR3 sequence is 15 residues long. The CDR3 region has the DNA TGTGCCAGCAGCCAGGACAGTTCCCGACACAATGAGCAGTTCTTC. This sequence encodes CASSQDSSRHNEQFF.

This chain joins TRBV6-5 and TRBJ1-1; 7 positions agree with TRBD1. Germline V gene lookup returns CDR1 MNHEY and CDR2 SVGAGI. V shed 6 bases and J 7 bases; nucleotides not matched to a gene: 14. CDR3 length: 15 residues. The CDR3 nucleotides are TGTGCCAGCAGGATTAACAGGGGCGACCGGAGTGAAGCTTTCTTT. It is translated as CASRINRGDRSEAFF.

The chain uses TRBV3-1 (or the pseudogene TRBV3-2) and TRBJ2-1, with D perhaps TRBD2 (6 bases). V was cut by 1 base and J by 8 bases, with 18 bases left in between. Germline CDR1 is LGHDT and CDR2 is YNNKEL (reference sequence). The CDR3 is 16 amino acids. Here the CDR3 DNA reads TGTGCCAGCAGCCAAGGGTGGTCTTCTAGCGCGGATGAGCAGTTCTTC. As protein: CASSQGWSSSADEQFF.

In DNA form, the CDR3 reads TGTGCCAGCAGCTTACAATTTGAGGGGCAGTACTTC. As protein: CASSLQFEGQYF. V and J are TRBV7-8 and TRBJ2-7; D may be TRBD2 (5 bases). V lost 2 bases and J 9 bases, leaving 11 bases between the germline ends. The CDR3 totals 12 residues. Looked up from germline, CDR1 is SGHVS and CDR2 is FQNEAQ.

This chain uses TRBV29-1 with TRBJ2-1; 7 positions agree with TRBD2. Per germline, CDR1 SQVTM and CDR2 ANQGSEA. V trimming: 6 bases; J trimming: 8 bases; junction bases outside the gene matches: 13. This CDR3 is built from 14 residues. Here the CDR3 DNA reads TGCAGCGTCCTCGTTGGGGGAGGGAGCTATGAGCAGTTCTTC. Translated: CSVLVGGGSYEQFF.

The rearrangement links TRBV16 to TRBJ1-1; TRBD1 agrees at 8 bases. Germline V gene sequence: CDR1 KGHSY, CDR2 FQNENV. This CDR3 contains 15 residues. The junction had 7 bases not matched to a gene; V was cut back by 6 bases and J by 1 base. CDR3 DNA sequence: TGTGCCAGCAGAATACAGGGGGGATCGAACACTGAAGCTTTCTTT. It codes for CASRIQGGSNTEAFF.

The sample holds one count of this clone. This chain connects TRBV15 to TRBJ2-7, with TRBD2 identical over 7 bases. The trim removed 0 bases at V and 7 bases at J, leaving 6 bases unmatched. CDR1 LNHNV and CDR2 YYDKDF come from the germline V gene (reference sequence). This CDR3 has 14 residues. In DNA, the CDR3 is TGTGCCACCAGCAGAGATAACCCTAGCGGAGAGCAGTACTTC. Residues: CATSRDNPSGEQYF.

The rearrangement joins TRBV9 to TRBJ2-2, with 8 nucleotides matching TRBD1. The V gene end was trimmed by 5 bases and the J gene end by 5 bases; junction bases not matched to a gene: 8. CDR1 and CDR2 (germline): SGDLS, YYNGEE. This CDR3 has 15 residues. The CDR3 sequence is CASRAGGSRTGELFF. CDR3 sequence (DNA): TGTGCCAGCAGGGCAGGGGGCAGTAGGACCGGGGAGCTGTTTTTT.

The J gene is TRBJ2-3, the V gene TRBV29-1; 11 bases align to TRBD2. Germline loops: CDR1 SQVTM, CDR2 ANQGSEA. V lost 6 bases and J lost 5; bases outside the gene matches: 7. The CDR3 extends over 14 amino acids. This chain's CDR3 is CSVLAGGSGDTQYF. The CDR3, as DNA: TGCAGCGTGCTAGCGGGGGGTTCGGGAGATACGCAGTATTTT.

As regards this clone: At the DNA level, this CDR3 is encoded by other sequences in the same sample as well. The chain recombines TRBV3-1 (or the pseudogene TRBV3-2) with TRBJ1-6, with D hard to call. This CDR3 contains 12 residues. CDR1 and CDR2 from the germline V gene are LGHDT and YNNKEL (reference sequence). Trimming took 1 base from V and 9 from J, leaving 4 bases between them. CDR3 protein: CASSQGASPLHF. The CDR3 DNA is TGTGCCAGCAGCCAAGGCGCTTCACCCCTCCACTTT.

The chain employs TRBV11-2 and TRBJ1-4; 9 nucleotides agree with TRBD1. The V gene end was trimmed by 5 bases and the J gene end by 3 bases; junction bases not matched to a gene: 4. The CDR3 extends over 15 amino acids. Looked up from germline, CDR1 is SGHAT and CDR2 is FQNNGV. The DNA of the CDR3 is TGTGCCAGCAGCCTACAGGGGGCGGCTAATGAAAAACTGTTTTTT. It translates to CASSLQGAANEKLFF.

The CDR3 sequence is CASTISPGGYTEAFF. For the CDR3, the DNA is TGTGCCAGCACCATAAGCCCGGGAGGGTACACTGAAGCTTTCTTT. The gene calls are TRBV7-6 and TRBJ1-1; D not certain. Trimming cost V 7 bases and J 3 bases, with 18 bases left between them. CDR3 size: 15 residues. The germline V gene encodes CDR1 SGHVS and CDR2 FNYEAQ.

As DNA, the CDR3 is TGTGCCAGTAGTGCGGGAGCCTCCTACGAGCAGTACTTC. It specifies CASSAGASYEQYF. This chain uses TRBV19 with TRBJ2-7, with 7 bases lining up with TRBD2. Per the germline V gene, CDR1 is LNHDA and CDR2 is SQIVND (reference sequence). The CDR3 is 13 residues long. The V segment lost 5 bases and the J segment 0 bases; nucleotides outside the gene matches: 1.

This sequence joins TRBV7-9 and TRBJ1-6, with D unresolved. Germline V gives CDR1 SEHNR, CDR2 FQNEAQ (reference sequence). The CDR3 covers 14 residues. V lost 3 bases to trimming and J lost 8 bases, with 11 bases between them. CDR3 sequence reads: CASSLGQNYSPLHF. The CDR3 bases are TGTGCCAGCAGCTTGGGCCAGAATTATTCACCCCTCCACTTT.

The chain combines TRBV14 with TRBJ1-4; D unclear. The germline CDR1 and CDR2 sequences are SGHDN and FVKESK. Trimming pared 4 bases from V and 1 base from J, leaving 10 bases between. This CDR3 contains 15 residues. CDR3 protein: CASSRYGKTNEKLFF. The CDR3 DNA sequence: TGTGCCAGCAGCCGTTACGGGAAAACTAATGAAAAACTGTTTTTT.

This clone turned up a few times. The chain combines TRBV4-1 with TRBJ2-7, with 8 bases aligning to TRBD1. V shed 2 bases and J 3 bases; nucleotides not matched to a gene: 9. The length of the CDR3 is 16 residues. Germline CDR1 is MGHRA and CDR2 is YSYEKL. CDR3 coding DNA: TGCGCCAGCAGCCAATCGGGGGTAGGACAGGGCTACGAGCAGTACTTC. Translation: CASSQSGVGQGYEQYF.

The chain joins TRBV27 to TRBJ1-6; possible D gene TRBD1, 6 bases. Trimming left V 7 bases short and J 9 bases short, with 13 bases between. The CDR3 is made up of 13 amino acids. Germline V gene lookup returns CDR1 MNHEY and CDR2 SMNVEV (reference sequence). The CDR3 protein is CASTPGVGSPLHF. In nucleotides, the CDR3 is TGTGCCAGCACCCCAGGGGTGGGTTCACCCCTCCACTTT.